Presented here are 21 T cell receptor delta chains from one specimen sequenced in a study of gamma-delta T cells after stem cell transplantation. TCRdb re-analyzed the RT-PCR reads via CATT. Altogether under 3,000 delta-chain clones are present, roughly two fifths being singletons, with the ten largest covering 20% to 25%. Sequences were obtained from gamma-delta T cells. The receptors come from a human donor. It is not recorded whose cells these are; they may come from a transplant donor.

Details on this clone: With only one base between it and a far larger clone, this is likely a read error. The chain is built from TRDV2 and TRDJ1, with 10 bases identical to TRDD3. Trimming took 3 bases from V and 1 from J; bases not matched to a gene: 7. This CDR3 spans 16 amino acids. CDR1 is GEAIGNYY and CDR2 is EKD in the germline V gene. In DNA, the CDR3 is TGTGCCTGTGACGGCCTACTGGGGGATGCCACCGATAAACTCATCTTT. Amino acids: CACDGLLGDATDKLIF.

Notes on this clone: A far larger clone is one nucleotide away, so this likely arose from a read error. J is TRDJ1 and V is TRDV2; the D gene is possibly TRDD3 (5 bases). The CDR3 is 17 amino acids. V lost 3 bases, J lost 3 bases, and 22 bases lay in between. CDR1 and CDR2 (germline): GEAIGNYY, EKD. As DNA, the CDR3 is TGTGCCTGTGACGATCTACTCGGCGAGGGGGGGGCCGATAAACTCATCTTT. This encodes CACDDLLGEGGADKLIF.

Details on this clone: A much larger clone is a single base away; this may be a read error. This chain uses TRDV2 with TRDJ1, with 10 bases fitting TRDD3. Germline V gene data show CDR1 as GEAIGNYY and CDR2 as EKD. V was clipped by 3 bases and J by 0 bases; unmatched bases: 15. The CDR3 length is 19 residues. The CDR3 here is CACDAIRGDTHGDTDKLIF. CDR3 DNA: TGTGCCTGTGACGCTATACGGGGGGATACGCACGGGGACACCGATAAACTCATCTTT.

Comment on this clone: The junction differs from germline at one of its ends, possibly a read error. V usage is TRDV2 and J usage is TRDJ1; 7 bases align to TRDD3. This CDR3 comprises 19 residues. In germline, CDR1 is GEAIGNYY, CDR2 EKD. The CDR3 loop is CACDTVQGDVLEYTDNLIF. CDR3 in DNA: TGTGCCTGTGACACCGTGCAGGGGGATGTCCTTGAGTACACCGATAACCTCATCTTT.

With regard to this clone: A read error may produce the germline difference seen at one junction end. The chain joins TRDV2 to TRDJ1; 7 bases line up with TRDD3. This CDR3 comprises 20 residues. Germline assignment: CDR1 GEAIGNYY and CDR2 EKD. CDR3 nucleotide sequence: TGTGCCTGTGACACCGTGCGTACTGGGGTATACGCCGTTTCAAACGATACACTCATCTTT. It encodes CACDTVRTGVYAVSNDTLIF.

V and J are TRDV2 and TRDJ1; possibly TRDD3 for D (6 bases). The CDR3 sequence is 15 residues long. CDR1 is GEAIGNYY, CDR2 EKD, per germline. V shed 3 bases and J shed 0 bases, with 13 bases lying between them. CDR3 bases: TGTGCCTGTGACGGAGTGGGGGCCCACACCGATAAACTCATCTTT. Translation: CACDGVGAHTDKLIF.

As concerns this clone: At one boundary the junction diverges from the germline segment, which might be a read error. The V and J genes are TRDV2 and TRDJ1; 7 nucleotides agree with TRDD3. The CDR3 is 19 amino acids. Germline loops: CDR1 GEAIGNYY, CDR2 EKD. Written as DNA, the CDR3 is TGTGCCTGTGACACCGTAGGTTCTGGGGTGGATACGCACACCGATAACCTCATCTTT. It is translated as CACDTVGSGVDTHTDNLIF.

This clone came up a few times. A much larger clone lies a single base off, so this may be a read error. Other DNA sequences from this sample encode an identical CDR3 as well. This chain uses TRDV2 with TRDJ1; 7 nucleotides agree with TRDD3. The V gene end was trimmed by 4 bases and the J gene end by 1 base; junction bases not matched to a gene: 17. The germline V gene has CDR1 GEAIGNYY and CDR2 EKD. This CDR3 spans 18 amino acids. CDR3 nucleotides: TGTGCCTGTGATCCCCTCGCGGGGGGATCTCGGAGCACCGATAAACTCATCTTT. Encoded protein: CACDPLAGGSRSTDKLIF.

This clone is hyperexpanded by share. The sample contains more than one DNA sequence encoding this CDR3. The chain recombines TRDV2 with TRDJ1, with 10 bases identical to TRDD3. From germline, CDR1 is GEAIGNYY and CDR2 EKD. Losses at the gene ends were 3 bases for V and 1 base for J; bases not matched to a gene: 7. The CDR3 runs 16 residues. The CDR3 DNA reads TGTGCCTGTGACGACCTACTGGGGGATGCCACCGATAAACTCATCTTT. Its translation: CACDDLLGDATDKLIF.

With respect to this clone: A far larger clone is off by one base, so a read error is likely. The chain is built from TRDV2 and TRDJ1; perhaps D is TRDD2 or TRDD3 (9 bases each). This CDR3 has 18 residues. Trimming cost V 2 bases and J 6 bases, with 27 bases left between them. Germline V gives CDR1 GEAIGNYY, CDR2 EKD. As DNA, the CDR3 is TGTGCCTGTGACAGCCTTCCTACTTCTGGGGGATCAGTTCATAAACTCATCTTT. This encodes CACDSLPTSGGSVHKLIF.

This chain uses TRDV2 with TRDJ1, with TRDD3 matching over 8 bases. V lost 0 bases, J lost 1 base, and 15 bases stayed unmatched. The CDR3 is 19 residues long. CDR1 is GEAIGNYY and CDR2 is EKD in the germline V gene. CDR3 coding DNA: TGTGCCTGTGACACCCTTTTCCGTACTGGGGGTCCGTGCACCGATAAACTCATCTTT. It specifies CACDTLFRTGGPCTDKLIF.

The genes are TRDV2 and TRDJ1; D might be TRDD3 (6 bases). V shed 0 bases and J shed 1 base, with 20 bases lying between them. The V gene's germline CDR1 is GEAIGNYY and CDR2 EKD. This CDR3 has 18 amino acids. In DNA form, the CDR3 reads TGTGCCTGTGACACCGTAAGTGAGGGATATAGTGTCACCGATAAACTCATCTTT. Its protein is CACDTVSEGYSVTDKLIF.

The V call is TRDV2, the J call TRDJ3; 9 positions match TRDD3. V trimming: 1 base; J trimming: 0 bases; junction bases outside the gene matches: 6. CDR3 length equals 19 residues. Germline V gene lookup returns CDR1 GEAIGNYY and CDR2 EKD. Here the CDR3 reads CACDTVHWGSSWDTRQMFF. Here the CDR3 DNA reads TGTGCCTGTGACACTGTCCACTGGGGGAGCTCCTGGGACACCCGACAGATGTTTTTC.

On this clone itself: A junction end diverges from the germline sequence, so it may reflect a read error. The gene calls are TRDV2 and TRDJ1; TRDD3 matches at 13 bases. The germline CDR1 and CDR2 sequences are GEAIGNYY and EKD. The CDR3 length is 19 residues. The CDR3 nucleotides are TGTGCCTGTGACACCCTTCATACTGGGGGATACGCGCACACCGATAACCTCATCTTT. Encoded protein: CACDTLHTGGYAHTDNLIF.

Here the CDR3 DNA reads TGTGCCTGTGACACCGTTAAGTCCGTCGGATACGCACAGTACACCGATAAACTCATCTTT. This encodes CACDTVKSVGYAQYTDKLIF. The chain has TRDV2 and TRDJ1, with 7 nucleotides matching TRDD3. CDR3 length: 20 amino acids. After removal of 0 bases from V and 0 bases from J, the junction contained 18 bases not matched to a gene. In germline, CDR1 is GEAIGNYY, CDR2 EKD.

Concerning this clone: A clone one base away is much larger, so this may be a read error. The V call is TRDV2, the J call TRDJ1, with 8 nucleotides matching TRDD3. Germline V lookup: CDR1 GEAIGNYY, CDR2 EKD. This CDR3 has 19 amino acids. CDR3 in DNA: TGTGCCTGTGACACCATTGAGGCGGCCCTGGGGGAAAACACCGATAACCTCATCTTT. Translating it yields CACDTIEAALGENTDNLIF.

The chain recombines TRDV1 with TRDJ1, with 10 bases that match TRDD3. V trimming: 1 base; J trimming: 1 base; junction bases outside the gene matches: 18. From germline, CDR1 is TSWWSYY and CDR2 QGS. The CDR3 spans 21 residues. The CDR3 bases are TGTGCTCTTGGGGAACCTTTCCCTGTACTGGGGGATGCCCGTCGCACCGATAAACTCATCTTT. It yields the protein CALGEPFPVLGDARRTDKLIF.

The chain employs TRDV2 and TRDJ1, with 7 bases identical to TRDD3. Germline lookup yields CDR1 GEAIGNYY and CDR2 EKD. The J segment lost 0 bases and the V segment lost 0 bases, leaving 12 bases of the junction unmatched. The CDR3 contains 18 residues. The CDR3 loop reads CACDTVRTWGAYTDKLIF. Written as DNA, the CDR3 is TGTGCCTGTGACACCGTTCGTACCTGGGGGGCCTACACCGATAAACTCATCTTT.

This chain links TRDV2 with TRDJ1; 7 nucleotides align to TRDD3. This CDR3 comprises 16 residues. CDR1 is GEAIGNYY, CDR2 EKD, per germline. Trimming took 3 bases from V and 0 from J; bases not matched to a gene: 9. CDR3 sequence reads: CACDALGVPDTDKLIF. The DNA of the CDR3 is TGTGCCTGTGACGCTCTGGGGGTCCCAGACACCGATAAACTCATCTTT.

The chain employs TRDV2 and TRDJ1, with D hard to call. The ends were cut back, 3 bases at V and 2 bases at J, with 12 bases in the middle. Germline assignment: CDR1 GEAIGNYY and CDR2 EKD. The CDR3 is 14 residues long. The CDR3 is CACDPLEATDKLIF. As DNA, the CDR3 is TGTGCCTGTGACCCCTTGGAGGCGACCGATAAACTCATCTTT.

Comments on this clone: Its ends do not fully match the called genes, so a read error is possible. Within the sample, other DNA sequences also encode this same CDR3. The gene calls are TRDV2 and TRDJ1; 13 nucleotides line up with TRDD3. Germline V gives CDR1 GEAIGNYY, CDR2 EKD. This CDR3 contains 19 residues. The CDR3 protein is CACDPVLGDTPLYTDNLIF. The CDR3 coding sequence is TGTGCCTGTGACCCAGTACTGGGGGATACGCCTTTGTACACCGATAACCTCATCTTT.